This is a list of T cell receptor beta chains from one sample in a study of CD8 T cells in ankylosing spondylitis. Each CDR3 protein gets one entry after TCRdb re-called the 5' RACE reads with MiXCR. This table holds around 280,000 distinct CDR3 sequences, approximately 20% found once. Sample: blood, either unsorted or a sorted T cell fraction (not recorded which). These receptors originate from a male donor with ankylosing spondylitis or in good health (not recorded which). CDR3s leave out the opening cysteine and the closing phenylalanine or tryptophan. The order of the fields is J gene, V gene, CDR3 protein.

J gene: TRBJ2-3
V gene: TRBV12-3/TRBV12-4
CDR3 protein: ASSHLAGGITDTQY

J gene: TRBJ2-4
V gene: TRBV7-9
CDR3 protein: ASSLGTQNIQY

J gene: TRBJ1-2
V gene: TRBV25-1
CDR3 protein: ASSEPAGYGYT

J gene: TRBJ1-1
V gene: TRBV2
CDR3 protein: AGRGRNGEAF

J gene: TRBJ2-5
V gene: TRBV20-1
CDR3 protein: SARDGDNAWETQY

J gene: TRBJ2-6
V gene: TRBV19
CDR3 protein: ASSDSGSGANVLT

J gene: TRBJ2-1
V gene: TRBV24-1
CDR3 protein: ATSDLAGTGSYNEQF

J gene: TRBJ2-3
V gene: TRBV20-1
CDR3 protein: SAKSSGNTDTQY

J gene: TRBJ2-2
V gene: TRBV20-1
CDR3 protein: SARPRTGELF

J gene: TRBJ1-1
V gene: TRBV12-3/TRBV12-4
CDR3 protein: ASSLRVSAEAF

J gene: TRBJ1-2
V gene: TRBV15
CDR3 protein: ATSRPSYPGTISYT

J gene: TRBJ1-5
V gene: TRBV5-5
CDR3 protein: ASSLGQRSNQPQH

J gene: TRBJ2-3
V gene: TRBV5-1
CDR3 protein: ASSLESRSTDTQY

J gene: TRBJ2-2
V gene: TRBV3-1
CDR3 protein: ASRAAGFTGELF

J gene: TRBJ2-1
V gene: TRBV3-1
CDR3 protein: ASSQDLGARANNEQF

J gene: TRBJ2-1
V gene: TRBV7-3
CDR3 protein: ASSLTGGYSYNEQF

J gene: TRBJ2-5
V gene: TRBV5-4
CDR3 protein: ASSLDGGVRSGTSQETQY

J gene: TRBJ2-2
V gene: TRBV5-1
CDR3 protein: ASSLGHSAGELF

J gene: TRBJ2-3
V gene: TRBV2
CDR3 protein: ASSVRLAGGADTQY

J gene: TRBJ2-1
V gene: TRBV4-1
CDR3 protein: ASSQVTGSVRNEQF

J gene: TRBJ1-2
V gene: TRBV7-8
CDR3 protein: ASSFNGDHYGYT

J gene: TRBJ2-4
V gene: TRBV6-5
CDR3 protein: ASSFGGDVAKNIQY

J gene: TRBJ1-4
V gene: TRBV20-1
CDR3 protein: SALTPSSEKLF

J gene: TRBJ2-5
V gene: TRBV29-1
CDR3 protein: SVLDRPQETQY

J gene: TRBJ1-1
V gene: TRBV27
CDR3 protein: ASSPRQGGTEAF

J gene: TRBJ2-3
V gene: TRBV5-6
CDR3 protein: ASSRSRGDTQY

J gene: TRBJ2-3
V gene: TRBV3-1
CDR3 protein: ASGALTIHTQY

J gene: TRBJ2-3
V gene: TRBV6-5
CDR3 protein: ASSFSGRAPTDTQY

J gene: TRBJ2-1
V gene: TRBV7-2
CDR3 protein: ASSSLAGGFYNEQF

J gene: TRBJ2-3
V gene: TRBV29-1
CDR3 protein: SVDSGGPFTDTQY

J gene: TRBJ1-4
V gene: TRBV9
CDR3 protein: ASSLGKRATNEKLF

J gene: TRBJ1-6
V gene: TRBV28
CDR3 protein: ASSLPSGSSYNSPLH

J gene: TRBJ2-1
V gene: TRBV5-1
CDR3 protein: ASSLAGRAPSLSYNEQF

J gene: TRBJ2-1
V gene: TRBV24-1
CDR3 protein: ATSGSWGKSSYNEQF

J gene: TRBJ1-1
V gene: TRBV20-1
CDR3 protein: SAQDRPKAF

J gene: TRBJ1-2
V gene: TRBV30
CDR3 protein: ACNHRGRDGYT

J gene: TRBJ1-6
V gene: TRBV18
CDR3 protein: ASSRGEISPHH

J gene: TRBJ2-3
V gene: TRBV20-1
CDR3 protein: SARDAGKPMLHTDTQY

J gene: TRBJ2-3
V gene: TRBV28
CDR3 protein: ASSPRTTSGGEYTDTQY

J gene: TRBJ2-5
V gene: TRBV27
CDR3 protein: ASSPARDNEQETQY

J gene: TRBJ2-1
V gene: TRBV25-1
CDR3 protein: ASSGRGGYEQF

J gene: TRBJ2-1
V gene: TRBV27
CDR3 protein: ASSGLADYNEQF

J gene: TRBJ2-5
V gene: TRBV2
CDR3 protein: ASSSLTQY

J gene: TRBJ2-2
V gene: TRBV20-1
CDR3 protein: SARELADTGELF

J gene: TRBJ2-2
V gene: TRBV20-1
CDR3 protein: SAREQYPGQGTTGELF

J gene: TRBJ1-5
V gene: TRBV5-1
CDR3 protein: ASSFDAQGGQPQH

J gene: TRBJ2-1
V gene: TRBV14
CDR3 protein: ASSQEGRRSYNEQF

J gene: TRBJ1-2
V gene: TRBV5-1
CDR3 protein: ASSLGAKDYGYT

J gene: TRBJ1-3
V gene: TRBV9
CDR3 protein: ASSVDQGISGNTIY

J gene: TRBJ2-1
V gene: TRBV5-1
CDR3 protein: ASSLAGQGGNNEQF

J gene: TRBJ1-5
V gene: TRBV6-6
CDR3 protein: ASFKNSNQPQH

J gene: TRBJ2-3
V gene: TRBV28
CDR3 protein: ASSSRPLTSRSTDTQY

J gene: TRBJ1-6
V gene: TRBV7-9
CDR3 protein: ASSDERGGNSPLH

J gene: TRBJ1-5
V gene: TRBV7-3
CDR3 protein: ASSFPLREKGNSNQPQH

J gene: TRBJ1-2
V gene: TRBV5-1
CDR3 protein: ASSPDRGQVYGYT

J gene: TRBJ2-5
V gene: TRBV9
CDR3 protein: ASSPPMFETQY